A single sample is the source of the 31 T cell receptor beta chains below, sequenced in a study of control samples from healthy donors and cancer patients. TCRdb's table, derived via immunoSEQ multiplex PCR, lists solely in-frame clones and lacks some. Of some 120,000 clones in the sample, roughly 91% are singletons; the top ten hold 1.7%. The source material was PBMCs. These receptors came from a man over 45 with head and neck cancer.

This clone showed up many times. The V call is TRBV19, the J call TRBJ1-1, with 8 bases fitting TRBD1. Looked up from germline, CDR1 is LNHDA and CDR2 is SQIVND (reference sequence). The CDR3 runs to 14 residues. With V trimmed by 6 bases and J by 10 bases, 13 bases remained unmatched. The CDR3 coding sequence is TGTGCCAGTAGACCACCGACAGGGGATCGCGGAGCTTTCTTT. It encodes CASRPPTGDRGAFF.

This chain connects TRBV7-3 to TRBJ1-2; tentative D call: TRBD1 (5 bases). CDR3 length: 13 residues. V lost 5 bases and J lost 7, with 14 bases in between. Per the germline V gene, CDR1 is SGHTA and CDR2 is FQGTGA. The CDR3 sequence: CASSQGGTSGYTF. CDR3 DNA sequence: TGTGCCAGCAGCCAGGGAGGGACTAGTGGCTACACCTTC.

This clone was seen a handful of times. V and J are TRBV5-4 and TRBJ2-2, with D perhaps TRBD2 (6 bases). The CDR3 contains 12 residues. CDR1 SGHNT and CDR2 YYREEE come from the germline V gene (reference sequence). The CDR3 loop reads CACGAGPGELFF. The CDR3 DNA reads as TGTGCTTGCGGGGCGGGGCCCGGGGAGCTGTTTTTT.

The chain has TRBV19 and TRBJ2-1; a possible D gene is TRBD1 (6 bases). The length of the CDR3 is 14 residues. Germline CDR1 is LNHDA and CDR2 is SQIVND (reference sequence). V lost 8 bases to trimming and J lost 1 base, with 12 bases between them. CDR3 nucleotides: TGTGCCAGTGGCGTCACAGGGTCCTACAATGAGCAGTTCTTC. It is translated as CASGVTGSYNEQFF.

The chain employs TRBV19 and TRBJ2-7; no definite D call. Germline loops: CDR1 LNHDA, CDR2 SQIVND (reference sequence). The CDR3 has 12 residues. Deletions cut 4 bases from V and 7 bases from J, with 11 bases between. CDR3 amino acids: CASSNKPREQYF. CDR3 nucleotides: TGTGCCAGTAGTAACAAACCGAGGGAGCAGTACTTC. The full variable domain, its missing parts supplied by reference TRBV19 and TRBJ2-7, is DGGITQSPKYLFRKEGQNVTLSCEQNLNHDAMYWYRQDPGQGLRLIYYSQIVNDFQKGDIAEGYSVSREKKESFPLTVTSAQKNPTAFYLCASSNKPREQYFGPGTRLTVT.

The CDR3 coding sequence is TGTGCCAGCAGCTTAACTAGCGGGGCCCTTAATGAGCAGTTCTTC. Residues: CASSLTSGALNEQFF. The rearrangement uses TRBV11-2 and TRBJ2-1, with 10 nucleotides matching TRBD2. J lost 7 bases, V lost 2 bases, and 5 bases had no gene match. This CDR3 region has 15 residues. Germline V CDR1 and CDR2: SGHAT, FQNNGV.

The genes are TRBV27 and TRBJ2-7; 8 bases map to TRBD1. Trimming at V came to 0 bases and at J to 7 bases, leaving 8 bases not matched to a gene. CDR1 and CDR2 from the germline V gene are MNHEY and SMNVEV (reference sequence). The CDR3 runs 15 residues. The CDR3 DNA sequence: TGTGCCAGCAGTTTATCGCCGGGACAGGTTCGGGAGCAGTACTTC. This encodes CASSLSPGQVREQYF.

The chain's CDR3 is CASSPVVSQGKTEAFF. The CDR3 DNA reads as TGTGCCAGCTCACCTGTAGTGTCACAGGGGAAGACTGAAGCTTTCTTT. The rearrangement uses TRBV18 and TRBJ1-1; 7 bases match TRBD1. The germline gives CDR1 KGHSH, CDR2 LQKENI. The junction had 12 bases not matched to a gene; V was cut back by 3 bases and J by 5 bases. The CDR3 has 16 amino acids.

The chain is built from TRBV7-2 and TRBJ2-7; D may be TRBD1 or TRBD2 (5 bases each). V lost 5 bases and J lost 5, with 16 bases in between. The CDR3 has 14 residues. Germline CDR1 and CDR2: SGHTA and FQGNSA. CDR3 loop: CASSLILGDHEQYF. CDR3 DNA: TGTGCCAGCAGCCTAATTTTAGGGGACCACGAGCAGTACTTC.

The J gene is TRBJ2-3, the V gene TRBV5-1; 11 bases match TRBD2. V lost 4 bases to trimming and J lost 3 bases; unmatched junction nucleotides: 1. Germline CDR1 SGHRS, CDR2 YFSETQ. The CDR3 sequence is 14 residues long. CDR3: CASSRLAGTDTQYF. The DNA for the CDR3 is TGCGCCAGCAGCAGACTAGCGGGGACAGATACGCAGTATTTT.

This clone was counted once. The chain uses TRBV5-1 and TRBJ1-1; no definite D call. The CDR3 loop spans 16 amino acids. V dropped 4 bases and J dropped 0 bases, with 16 bases sitting between them. In germline, CDR1 is SGHRS, CDR2 YFSETQ. The CDR3: CASSLDPLGMNTEAFF. CDR3 nucleotides: TGCGCCAGCAGCCTGGACCCCCTGGGCATGAACACTGAAGCTTTCTTT.

This clone turned up a few times. This chain joins TRBV18 and TRBJ2-5; no reliable D call. Germline V gene sequence: CDR1 KGHSH, CDR2 LQKENI. There are 13 residues in the CDR3. V was pared by 2 bases and J by 3 bases, with 7 bases between. The CDR3: CASSPRQEETQYF. The CDR3 region has the DNA TGTGCCAGCTCACCAAGGCAGGAAGAGACCCAGTACTTC.

The genes are TRBV19 and TRBJ1-1, with 9 bases matching TRBD1. Germline CDR1 is LNHDA and CDR2 is SQIVND (reference sequence). The CDR3 spans 15 residues. Germline trimming cut 1 base from V and 6 bases from J; bases unmatched to any gene: 6. The DNA of the CDR3 is TGTGCCAGTAGTATAGGGGGGACAGGGATGGCTGAAGCTTTCTTT. It is translated as CASSIGGTGMAEAFF.

This chain uses TRBV10-3 with TRBJ2-3, with 9 bases fitting TRBD1. The CDR3 runs to 17 residues. Trimming at V came to 2 bases and at J to 4 bases, leaving 10 bases not matched to a gene. CDR1 is ENHRY and CDR2 is SYGVKD in the germline V gene. The CDR3 sequence: CAISELTGTGFADTQYF. DNA of the CDR3: TGTGCCATCAGTGAGCTCACCGGGACAGGGTTTGCAGATACGCAGTATTTT.

J is TRBJ2-1 and V is TRBV12-3 or TRBV12-4; tentatively, D is TRBD2 (6 bases). Trimming took off 6 bases at V and 10 bases at J, with 13 bases between the two ends. The CDR3 length is 12 residues. CDR3 coding DNA: TGTGCCAGCAGGCCCGGAGGAGGGGAGCAGTTCTTC. This encodes CASRPGGGEQFF.

This chain uses TRBV4-1 with TRBJ1-1, with D possibly TRBD1 on 5 matching bases. Per germline, CDR1 MGHRA and CDR2 YSYEKL. With 3 bases removed from V and 0 bases from J, the gap between germline ends came to 14 bases. The CDR3 is 16 residues long. The CDR3 DNA reads TGCGCCAGCAGCCAGATGGGGGTGATAATGAACACTGAAGCTTTCTTT. This sequence encodes CASSQMGVIMNTEAFF.

V is TRBV6-6 and J is TRBJ1-2; no reliable D call. The CDR3 runs to 13 residues. CDR1 is MNHNY and CDR2 is SVGAGI in the germline V gene (reference sequence). V was trimmed by 4 bases and J by 2 bases, leaving 8 bases between them. CDR3 DNA: TGTGCCAGCAGTTTCGAGAGCAACTATGGCTACACCTTC. Translating it yields CASSFESNYGYTF.

J is TRBJ2-3 and V is TRBV5-1; D not resolved. V lost 0 bases and J lost 5, with 10 bases in between. This CDR3 is 14 amino acids long. CDR1 SGHRS and CDR2 YFSETQ come from the germline V gene. CDR3 protein: CASSLANPRDTQYF. The CDR3 nucleotides are TGCGCCAGCAGCTTGGCCAACCCCAGAGATACGCAGTATTTT.

This clone was detected only once. This rearrangement joins TRBV6-2 or TRBV6-3 to TRBJ2-5, with 11 bases matching TRBD2. V lost 3 bases to trimming and J lost 3 bases; unmatched junction nucleotides: 3. This CDR3 is 15 amino acids long. Germline V lookup: CDR1 MNHEY, CDR2 SVGEGT. Here the CDR3 reads CASSYSGGAEETQYF. In DNA, the CDR3 is TGTGCCAGCAGTTATAGCGGGGGGGCGGAAGAGACCCAGTACTTC.

The chain recombines TRBV18 with TRBJ2-5; D may be TRBD1 (6 bases). The CDR3 totals 14 residues. Germline CDR1 KGHSH, CDR2 LQKENI. V dropped 3 bases and J dropped 3 bases, with 11 bases sitting between them. CDR3: CASSPRQEEETQYF. For the CDR3, the DNA is TGTGCCAGCTCACCGAGACAGGAGGAAGAGACCCAGTACTTC.

This chain joins TRBV3-1 (or the pseudogene TRBV3-2) and TRBJ1-1, with 8 bases matching TRBD1. V dropped 4 bases and J dropped 1; count of bases not matched to a gene: 5. The CDR3 sequence is 15 residues long. Germline CDR1 is LGHDT and CDR2 is YNNKEL (reference sequence). The CDR3 sequence is CASSPRDRRNTEAFF. The CDR3 DNA follows: TGTGCCAGCAGCCCACGGGACAGGCGGAACACTGAAGCTTTCTTT.

This clone has only a few counts. The sample contains more than one DNA sequence encoding this CDR3. The chain couples TRBV12-3 or TRBV12-4 to TRBJ1-1, with no clear D. This CDR3 region has 12 residues. Trimming cost V 2 bases and J 6 bases, with 7 bases left between them. The CDR3 coding sequence is TGTGCCAGCAGTTTACTGGGCGCTGAAGCTTTCTTT. Translated, it gives CASSLLGAEAFF.

The chain employs TRBV3-1 (or the pseudogene TRBV3-2) and TRBJ2-7, with D unresolved. The V end lost 4 bases, the J end lost 2 bases, and 3 bases lay between the germline ends. There are 11 residues in the CDR3. CDR1 and CDR2 (germline): LGHDT, YNNKEL (reference sequence). The CDR3 loop reads CASSRAYEQYF. CDR3 DNA sequence: TGTGCCAGCAGCCGTGCCTACGAGCAGTACTTC.

The J gene is TRBJ2-7, the V gene TRBV6-6, with TRBD1 matching over 9 bases. V was pared by 6 bases and J by 0 bases, with 3 bases of the junction left unmatched. Germline values: CDR1 MNHNY, CDR2 SVGAGI (reference sequence). The CDR3 is 14 amino acids. Written as DNA, the CDR3 is TGTGCCAGCAGCACAGGGGGCCACTCCTACGAGCAGTACTTC. Translated, it gives CASSTGGHSYEQYF.

V gene TRBV10-1 combines with J gene TRBJ2-7; D unclear. The CDR3 runs 14 residues. Germline V lookup: CDR1 WNHNN, CDR2 SYGVQD (reference sequence). Between the trimmed V and J ends, which lost 5 bases and 6 bases, there was a span of 17 bases. CDR3 nucleotide sequence: TGCGCCAGCAGTTCGTCAGCCGCCCCGGGCGAGCAGTACTTC. This encodes CASSSSAAPGEQYF.

Remarks on this clone: An end of the junction differs from the germline gene, which may be a read error. The V gene is TRBV2, the J gene TRBJ1-2; D gene ambiguous. This CDR3 is built from 8 residues. Looked up from germline, CDR1 is SNHLY and CDR2 is FYNNEI. CDR3 sequence (DNA): TGTGCCAGCCCAAGGACCCACTTC. Translating it yields CASPRTHF. The complete variable domain, with remaining parts taken from reference TRBV2 and TRBJ1-2, reads EPEVTQTPSHQVTQMGQEVILRCVPISNHLYFYWYRQILGQKVEFLVSFYNNEISEKSEIFDDQFSVERPDGSNFTLKIRSTKLEDSAMYFCASPRTHFGSGTRLTVV.

This clone has a handful of counts. The same CDR3 is also encoded by other DNA sequences in this sample. The chain combines TRBV18 with TRBJ2-3; D might be TRBD1 (5 bases). Germline V lookup: CDR1 KGHSH, CDR2 LQKENI. This CDR3 is 16 amino acids long. V was clipped by 4 bases and J by 0 bases, with 14 bases between them. The CDR3: CASSLQGWGSTDTQYF. In DNA form, the CDR3 reads TGTGCCAGCTCACTCCAGGGATGGGGTAGCACAGATACGCAGTATTTT.

Only one count was recorded for this clone. The chain carries TRBV5-1 and TRBJ2-3, with a tentative D call TRBD1 (6 bases). This CDR3 spans 14 amino acids. Deletions cut 4 bases from V and 1 base from J, with 10 bases between. Germline values: CDR1 SGHRS, CDR2 YFSETQ. CDR3 in DNA: TGCGCCAGCAGCCTATACAGGGGCACAGATACGCAGTATTTT. It encodes CASSLYRGTDTQYF.

CDR3 residues: CASSFHGQGKNTEAFF. The CDR3 DNA reads as TGTGCCAGCAGCTTTCATGGGCAGGGGAAAAACACTGAAGCTTTCTTT. V gene TRBV7-6 combines with J gene TRBJ1-1; maybe TRBD1 (6 bases). This CDR3 region has 16 residues. CDR1 and CDR2 from the germline V gene are SGHVS and FNYEAQ. Trimming stripped 3 bases from V and 2 bases from J, with 16 bases between.

The chain is built from TRBV5-1 and TRBJ2-2, with 8 bases identical to TRBD1. Looked up from germline, CDR1 is SGHRS and CDR2 is YFSETQ. V was clipped by 4 bases and J by 6 bases; unmatched bases: 2. The CDR3 runs 13 residues. CDR3 sequence reads: CASSEQGAGELFF. Here the CDR3 DNA reads TGCGCCAGCAGCGAACAGGGGGCCGGGGAGCTGTTTTTT.

The chain uses TRBV30 and TRBJ1-2, with D perhaps matching TRBD1 (5 bases). The germline V gene encodes CDR1 GTSNPN and CDR2 SVGIG (reference sequence). The ends were cut back, 0 bases at V and 2 bases at J, with 10 bases in the middle. The CDR3 spans 14 residues. This CDR3 is CAWSVQAGNYGYTF. The CDR3, as DNA: TGTGCCTGGAGTGTACAGGCCGGGAACTATGGCTACACCTTC.